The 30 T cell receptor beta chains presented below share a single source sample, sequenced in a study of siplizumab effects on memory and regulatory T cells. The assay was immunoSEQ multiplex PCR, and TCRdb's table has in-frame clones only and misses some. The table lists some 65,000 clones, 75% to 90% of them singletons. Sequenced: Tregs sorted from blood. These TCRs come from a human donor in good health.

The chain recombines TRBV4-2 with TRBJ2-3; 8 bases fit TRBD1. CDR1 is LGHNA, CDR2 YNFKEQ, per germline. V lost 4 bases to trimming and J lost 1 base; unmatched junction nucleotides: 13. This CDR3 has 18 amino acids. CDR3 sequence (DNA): TGTGCCAGCAGCCGGACACGAGCAGGGGGCGGTGGCACAGATACGCAGTATTTT. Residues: CASSRTRAGGGGTDTQYF.

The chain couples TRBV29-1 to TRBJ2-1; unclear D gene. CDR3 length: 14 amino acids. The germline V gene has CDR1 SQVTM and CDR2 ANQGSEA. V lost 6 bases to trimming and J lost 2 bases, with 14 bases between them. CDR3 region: CSVSIGRTYNEQFF. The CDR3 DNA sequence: TGCAGCGTGTCGATAGGGCGGACCTACAATGAGCAGTTCTTC.

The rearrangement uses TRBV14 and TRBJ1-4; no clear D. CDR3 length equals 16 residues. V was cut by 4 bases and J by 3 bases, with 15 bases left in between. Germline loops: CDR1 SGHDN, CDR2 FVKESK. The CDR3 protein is CASSPAAWVANEKLFF. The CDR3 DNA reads TGTGCCAGCAGCCCAGCCGCGTGGGTGGCTAATGAAAAACTGTTTTTT. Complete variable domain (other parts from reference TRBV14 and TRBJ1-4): EAGVTQFPSHSVIEKGQTVTLRCDPISGHDNLYWYRRVMGKEIKFLLHFVKESKQDESGMPNNRFLAERTGGTYSTLKVQPAELEDSGVYFCASSPAAWVANEKLFFGSGTQLSVL.

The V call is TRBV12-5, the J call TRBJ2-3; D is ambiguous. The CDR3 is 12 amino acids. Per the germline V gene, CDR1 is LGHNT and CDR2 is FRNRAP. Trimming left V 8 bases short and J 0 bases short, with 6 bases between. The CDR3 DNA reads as TGTGCTAGTCGCACCAGCACAGATACGCAGTATTTT. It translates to CASRTSTDTQYF. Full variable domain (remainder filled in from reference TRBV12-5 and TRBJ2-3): DARVTQTPRHKVTEMGQEVTMRCQPILGHNTVFWYRQTMMQGLELLAYFRNRAPLDDSGMPKDRFSAEMPDATLATLKIQPSEPRDSAVYFCASRTSTDTQYFGPGTRLTVL.

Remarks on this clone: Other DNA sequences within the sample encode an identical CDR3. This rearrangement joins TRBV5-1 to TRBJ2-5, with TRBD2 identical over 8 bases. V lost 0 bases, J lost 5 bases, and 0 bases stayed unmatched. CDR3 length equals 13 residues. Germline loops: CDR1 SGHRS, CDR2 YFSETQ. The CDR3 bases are TGCGCCAGCAGCTTGGCGGGGGGGGAGACCCAGTACTTC. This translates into CASSLAGGETQYF.

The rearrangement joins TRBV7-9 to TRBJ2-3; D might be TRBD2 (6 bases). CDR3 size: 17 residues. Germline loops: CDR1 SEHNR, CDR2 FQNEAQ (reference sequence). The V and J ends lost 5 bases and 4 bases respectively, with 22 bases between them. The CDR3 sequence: CASSAGLTPSYPDTQYF. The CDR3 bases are TGTGCCAGCAGCGCCGGACTAACACCGTCGTACCCAGATACGCAGTATTTT.

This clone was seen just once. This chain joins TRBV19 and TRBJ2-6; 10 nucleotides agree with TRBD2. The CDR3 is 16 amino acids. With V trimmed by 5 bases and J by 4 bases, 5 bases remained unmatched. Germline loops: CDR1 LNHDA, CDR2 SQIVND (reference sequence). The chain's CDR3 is CASSLAGVAGANVLTF. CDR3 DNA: TGTGCCAGTAGTCTAGCGGGAGTTGCCGGGGCCAACGTCCTGACTTTC.

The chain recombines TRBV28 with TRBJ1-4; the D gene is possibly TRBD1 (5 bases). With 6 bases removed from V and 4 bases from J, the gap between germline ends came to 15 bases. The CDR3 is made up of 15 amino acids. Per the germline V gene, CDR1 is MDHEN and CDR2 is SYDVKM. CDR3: CASSPLSGGNEKLFF. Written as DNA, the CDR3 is TGTGCCAGCAGCCCCTTGTCTGGGGGTAATGAAAAACTGTTTTTT.

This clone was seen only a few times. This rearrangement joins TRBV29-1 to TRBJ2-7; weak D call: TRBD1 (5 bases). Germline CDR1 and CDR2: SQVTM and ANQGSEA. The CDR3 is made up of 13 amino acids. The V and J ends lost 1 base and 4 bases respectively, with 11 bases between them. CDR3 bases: TGCAGCGTTGAAGGCAGGGATCAGTACGAGCAGTACTTC. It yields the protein CSVEGRDQYEQYF.

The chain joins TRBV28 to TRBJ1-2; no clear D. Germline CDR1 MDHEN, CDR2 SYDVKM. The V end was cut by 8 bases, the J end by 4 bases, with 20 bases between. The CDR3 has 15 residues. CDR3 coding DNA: TGTGCCAGCGTCAACTCCCTCGGACTTGGCTATGGCTACACCTTC. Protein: CASVNSLGLGYGYTF.

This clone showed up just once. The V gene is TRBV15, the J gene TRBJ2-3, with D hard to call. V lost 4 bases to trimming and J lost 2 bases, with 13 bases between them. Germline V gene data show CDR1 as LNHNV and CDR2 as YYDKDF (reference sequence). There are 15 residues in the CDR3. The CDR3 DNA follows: TGTGCCACCAGCAAAGTGGCAGACCCCACAGATACGCAGTATTTT. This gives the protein CATSKVADPTDTQYF.

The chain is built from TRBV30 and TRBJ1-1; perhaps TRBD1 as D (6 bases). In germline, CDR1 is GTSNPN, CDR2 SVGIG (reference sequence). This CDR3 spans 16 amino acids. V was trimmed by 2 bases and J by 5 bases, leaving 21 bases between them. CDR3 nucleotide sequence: TGTGCCTGGAGTTGGGCCCTAACAGGGAAAGGGACTGAAGCTTTCTTT. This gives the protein CAWSWALTGKGTEAFF.

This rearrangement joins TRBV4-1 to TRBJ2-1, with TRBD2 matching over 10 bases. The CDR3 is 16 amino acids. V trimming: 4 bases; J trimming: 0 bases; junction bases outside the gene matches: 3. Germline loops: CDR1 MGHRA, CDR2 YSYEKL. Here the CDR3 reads CASSLRLAGSYNEQFF. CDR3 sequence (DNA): TGCGCCAGCAGCCTGAGACTAGCGGGCTCCTACAATGAGCAGTTCTTC.

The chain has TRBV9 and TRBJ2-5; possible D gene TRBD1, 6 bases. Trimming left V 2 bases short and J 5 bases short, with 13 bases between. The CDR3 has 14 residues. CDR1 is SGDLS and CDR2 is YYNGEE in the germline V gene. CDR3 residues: CASSVGRGAETQYF. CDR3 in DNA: TGTGCCAGCAGCGTGGGCAGGGGTGCGGAGACCCAGTACTTC.

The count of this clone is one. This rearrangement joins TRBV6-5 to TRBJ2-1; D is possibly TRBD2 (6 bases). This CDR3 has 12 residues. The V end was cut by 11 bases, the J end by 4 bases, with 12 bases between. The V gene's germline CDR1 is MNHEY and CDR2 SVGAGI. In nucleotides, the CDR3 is TGTGCCTCCGGGAGCGTTTACAATGAGCAGTTCTTC. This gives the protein CASGSVYNEQFF.

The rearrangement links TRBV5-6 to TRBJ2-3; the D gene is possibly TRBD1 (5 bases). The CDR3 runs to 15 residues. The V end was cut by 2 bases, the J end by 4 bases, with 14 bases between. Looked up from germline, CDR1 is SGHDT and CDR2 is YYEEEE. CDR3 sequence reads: CASSFYGQGADTQYF. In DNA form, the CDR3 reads TGTGCCAGCAGCTTTTACGGGCAGGGCGCAGATACGCAGTATTTT.

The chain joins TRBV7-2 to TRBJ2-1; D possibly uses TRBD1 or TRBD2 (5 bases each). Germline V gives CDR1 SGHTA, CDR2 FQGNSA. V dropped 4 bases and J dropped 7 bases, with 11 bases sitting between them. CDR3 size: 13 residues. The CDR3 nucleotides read TGTGCCAGCAGCTCAGGGTCGGGGAATGAGCAGTTCTTC. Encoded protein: CASSSGSGNEQFF.

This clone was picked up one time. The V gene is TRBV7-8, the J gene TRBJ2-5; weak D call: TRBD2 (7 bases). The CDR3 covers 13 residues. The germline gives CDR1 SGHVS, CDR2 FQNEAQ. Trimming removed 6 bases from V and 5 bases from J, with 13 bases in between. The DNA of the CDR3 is TGTGCCAGCAGGCGGGGAGGGGGGGAGACCCAGTACTTC. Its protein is CASRRGGGETQYF.

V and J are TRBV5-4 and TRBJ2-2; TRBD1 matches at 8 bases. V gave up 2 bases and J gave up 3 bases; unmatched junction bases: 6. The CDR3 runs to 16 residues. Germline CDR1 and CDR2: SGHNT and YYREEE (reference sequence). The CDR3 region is CASSFRTGGYTGELFF. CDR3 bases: TGTGCCAGCAGCTTCCGTACAGGGGGGTACACCGGGGAGCTGTTTTTT.

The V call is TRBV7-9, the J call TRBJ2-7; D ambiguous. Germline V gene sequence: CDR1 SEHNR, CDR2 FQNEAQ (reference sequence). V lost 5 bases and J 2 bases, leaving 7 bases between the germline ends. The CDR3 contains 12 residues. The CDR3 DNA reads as TGTGCCAGCAGCCCTTGGGCCTACGAGCAGTACTTC. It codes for CASSPWAYEQYF. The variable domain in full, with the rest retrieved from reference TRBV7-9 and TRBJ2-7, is DTGVSQNPRHKITKRGQNVTFRCDPISEHNRLYWYRQTLGQGPEFLTYFQNEAQLEKSRLLSDRFSAERPKGSFSTLEIQRTEQGDSAMYLCASSPWAYEQYFGPGTRLTVT.

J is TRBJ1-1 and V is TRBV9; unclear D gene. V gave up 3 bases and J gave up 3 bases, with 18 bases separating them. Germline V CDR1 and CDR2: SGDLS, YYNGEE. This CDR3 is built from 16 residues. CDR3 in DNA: TGTGCCAGCAGCGCGATGTCGAAACCGAGGGACACTGAAGCTTTCTTT. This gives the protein CASSAMSKPRDTEAFF.

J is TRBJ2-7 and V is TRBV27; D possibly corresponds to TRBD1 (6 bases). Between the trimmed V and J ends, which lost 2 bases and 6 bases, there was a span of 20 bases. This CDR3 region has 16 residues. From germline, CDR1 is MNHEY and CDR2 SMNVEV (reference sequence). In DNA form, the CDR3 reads TGTGCCAGCAGTTTAGGCCCAGGGGACCCTTTGGGCGAGCAGTACTTC. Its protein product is CASSLGPGDPLGEQYF.

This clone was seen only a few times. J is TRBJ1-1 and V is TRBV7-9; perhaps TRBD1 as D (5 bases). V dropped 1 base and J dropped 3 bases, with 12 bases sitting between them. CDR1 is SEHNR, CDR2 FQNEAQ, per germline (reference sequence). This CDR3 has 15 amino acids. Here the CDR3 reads CASSLGTRGHTEAFF. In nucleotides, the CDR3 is TGTGCCAGCAGCTTAGGGACTCGGGGCCACACTGAAGCTTTCTTT.

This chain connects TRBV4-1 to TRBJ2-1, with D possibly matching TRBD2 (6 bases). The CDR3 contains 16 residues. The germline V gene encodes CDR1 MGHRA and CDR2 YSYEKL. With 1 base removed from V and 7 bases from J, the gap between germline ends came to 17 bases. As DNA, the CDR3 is TGCGCCAGCAGCCAAGTTATCTATTCTGGGGGGAATGAGCAGTTCTTC. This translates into CASSQVIYSGGNEQFF.

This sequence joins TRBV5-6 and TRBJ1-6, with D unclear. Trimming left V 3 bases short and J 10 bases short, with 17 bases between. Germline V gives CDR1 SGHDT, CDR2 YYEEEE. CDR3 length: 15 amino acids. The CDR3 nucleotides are TGTGCCAGCAGCTCCATACGGGAGGGAGGGTCACCCCTCCACTTT. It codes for CASSSIREGGSPLHF. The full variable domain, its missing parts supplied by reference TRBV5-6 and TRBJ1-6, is DAGVTQSPTHLIKTRGQQVTLRCSPKSGHDTVSWYQQALGQGPQFIFQYYEEEERQRGNFPDRFSGHQFPNYSSELNVNALLLGDSALYLCASSSIREGGSPLHFGNGTRLTVT.

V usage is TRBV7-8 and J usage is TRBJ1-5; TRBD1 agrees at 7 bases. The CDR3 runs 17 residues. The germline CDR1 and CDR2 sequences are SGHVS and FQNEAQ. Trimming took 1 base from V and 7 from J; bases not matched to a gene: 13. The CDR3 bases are TGTGCCAGCAGCTTAGTGGGACAGACCATCGCAGGGCAGCCCCAGCATTTT. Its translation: CASSLVGQTIAGQPQHF.

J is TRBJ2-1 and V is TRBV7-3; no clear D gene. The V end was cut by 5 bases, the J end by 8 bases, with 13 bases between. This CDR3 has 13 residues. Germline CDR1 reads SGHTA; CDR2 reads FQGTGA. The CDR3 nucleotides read TGTGCCAGCAGCGTCATCAGTGGCCATGAGCAGTTCTTC. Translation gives CASSVISGHEQFF.

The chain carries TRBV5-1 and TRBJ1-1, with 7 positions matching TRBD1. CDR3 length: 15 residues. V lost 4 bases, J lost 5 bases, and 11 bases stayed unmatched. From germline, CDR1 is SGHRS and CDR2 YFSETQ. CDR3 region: CASSVMRGRGTEAFF. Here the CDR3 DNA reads TGCGCCAGCAGCGTTATGAGGGGGCGAGGGACTGAAGCTTTCTTT.

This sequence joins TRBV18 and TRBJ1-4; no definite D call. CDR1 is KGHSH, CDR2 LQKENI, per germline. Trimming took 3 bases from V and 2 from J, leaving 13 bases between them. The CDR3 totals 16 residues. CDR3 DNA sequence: TGTGCCAGCTCACCTTCACGCATTCGTACTAATGAAAAACTGTTTTTT. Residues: CASSPSRIRTNEKLFF.

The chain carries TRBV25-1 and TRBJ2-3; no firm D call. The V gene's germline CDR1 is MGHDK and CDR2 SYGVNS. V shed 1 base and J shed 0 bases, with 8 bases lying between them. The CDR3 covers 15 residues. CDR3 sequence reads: CASSESRRSTDTQYF. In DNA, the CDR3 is TGTGCCAGCAGTGAATCGAGGCGGAGCACAGATACGCAGTATTTT. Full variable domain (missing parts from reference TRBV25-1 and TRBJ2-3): EADIYQTPRYLVIGTGKKITLECSQTMGHDKMYWYQQDPGMELHLIHYSYGVNSTEKGDLSSESTVSRIRTEHFPLTLESARPSHTSQYLCASSESRRSTDTQYFGPGTRLTVL.